These T cell receptor beta chains were read from a single sample in a study of T cell responses to AZD1222 COVID-19 vaccine. Produced via immunoSEQ multiplex PCR; TCRdb's table is partial and in-frame only. This table has about 190,000 clones, 85% to 95% appearing once. The sample was peripheral blood, taken on day 0 of AZD1222 vaccination. The receptors were sampled from an adult in good health. Both conserved end residues are part of each CDR3. The D gene is left open where the match is weak. Clone size is given for some rows only: seen once, a few or many times, or a class if the clone is expanded.

TRBJ1-5	.	TRBV20-1	TRBD1	TGCAGTACACAGGGGGGGTTGACCCAGCATTTT	CSTQGGLTQHF
TRBJ2-2	.	TRBV27	.	TGTGCCAGCAGTTTGGGGTACACCGGGGAGCTGTTTTTT	CASSLGYTGELFF
TRBJ1-1	.	TRBV21-1	.	TGTGCCAGCAGCACCTGGACAGGGAACGCTGAAGCTTTCTTT	CASSTWTGNAEAFF
TRBJ1-1	.	TRBV11-2	.	TGTGCCAGCAGTTACAGCGGAACTGAAGCTTTCTTT	CASSYSGTEAFF
TRBJ1-1	.	TRBV13	.	TGTGCCAGCAGACGGCGGACGAACACTGAAGCTTTCTTT	CASRRRTNTEAFF
TRBJ2-3	.	TRBV7-9	TRBD2	TGTGCCACCCCACCGGCGGGGGGGCCTGATACGCAGTATTTT	CATPPAGGPDTQYF
TRBJ2-7	.	TRBV19	.	TGTGCCAGTGCACCCCGGGACGTCGACTCCTACGAGCAGTACTTC	CASAPRDVDSYEQYF
TRBJ1-2	.	TRBV6-1	TRBD1	TGTGCCAGCAGTGAGGGGGACAGGGGGACTGGCTACACCTTC	CASSEGDRGTGYTF
TRBJ1-1	.	TRBV25-1	.	TGTGCCAGCAGAGGGCCCGCAATCAGCACTGAAGCTTTCTTT	CASRGPAISTEAFF
TRBJ2-1	.	TRBV3-1/TRBV3-2	TRBD2	TGTGCCAGCAGCCAAGGCCCTAGCGGGGGGCTCGAGCAGTTCTTC	CASSQGPSGGLEQFF
TRBJ1-5	.	TRBV2	.	TGTGCCAGCAGTGTTGGCGGGGGCAATCAGCCCCAGCATTTT	CASSVGGGNQPQHF
TRBJ1-1	few	TRBV6-6	TRBD1	TGTGCCAGCAGATCCACAGGGGGCACTGAAGCTTTCTTT	CASRSTGGTEAFF
TRBJ1-1	.	TRBV6-6	.	TGTGCCAGCAGTTTCCGGGACGGTGAAGCTTTCTTT	CASSFRDGEAFF
TRBJ1-6	.	TRBV7-6	TRBD1	TGTGCCAGCAGCTTAGTGCCAGGGGGCCTGATGACTAGCTCCTATAATTCACCCCTCCACTTT	CASSLVPGGLMTSSYNSPLHF
TRBJ2-7	.	TRBV12-3/TRBV12-4	TRBD1	TGTGCCAGCAGTCCCGGGACAGCCTACGAGCAGTACTTC	CASSPGTAYEQYF
TRBJ1-1	.	TRBV29-1	.	TGCAGCGTTGAAGATTCAGCGAACACTGAAGCTTTCTTT	CSVEDSANTEAFF
TRBJ1-6	.	TRBV6-5	.	TGTGCCAGCAGTTACAGCGGAAGGGGTAATTCACCCCTCCACTTT	CASSYSGRGNSPLHF
TRBJ1-1	.	TRBV7-8	.	TGTGCCAGCAGCCTACCTAGACACCCTAGGGGTAAAGAAGCTTTCTTT	CASSLPRHPRGKEAFF
TRBJ2-7	.	TRBV7-2	.	TGTGCCAGCAGCTCCCAGAGGGGTTGGCAGTACTTC	CASSSQRGWQYF
TRBJ1-5	.	TRBV18	.	TGTGCCAGCTCACCAGTCGACCGCTTTGGGAGCAATCAGCCCCAGCATTTT	CASSPVDRFGSNQPQHF
TRBJ2-7	.	TRBV19	TRBD2	TGTGCCAGTACCCGACGGGGGGACGCACCCTACGAGCAGTACTTC	CASTRRGDAPYEQYF
TRBJ1-1	.	TRBV5-1	.	TGCGCCAGCAGCCCTAGAGCAGGGAGAATGACTGAAGCTTTCTTT	CASSPRAGRMTEAFF
TRBJ1-6	.	TRBV19	.	TGTGCCAGTAGTCCGTTGGATTCACCCCTCCACTTT	CASSPLDSPLHF
TRBJ2-7	.	TRBV27	.	TGTGCCAGCAGTACCTCCTCCTACGAGCAGTACTTC	CASSTSSYEQYF
TRBJ2-2	.	TRBV6-2/TRBV6-3	TRBD2	TGTGCCAGCAGCGTCCGCTTGCGGGGGGGATCGAACACCGGGGAGCTGTTTTTT	CASSVRLRGGSNTGELFF
TRBJ1-1	.	TRBV7-9	TRBD1	TGTGCCAGCAGCGACCGGACAGGGGGCCTCGCTGAAGCTTTCTTT	CASSDRTGGLAEAFF
TRBJ1-5	.	TRBV7-9	TRBD1	TGTGCCAGCAGACAGGGGAATCAGCCCCAGCATTTT	CASRQGNQPQHF
TRBJ2-2	.	TRBV5-8	.	TGTGCCAGCAGCTCGGACCGGCCGAGCGGGGAGCTGTTTTTT	CASSSDRPSGELFF
TRBJ2-7	.	TRBV12-3/TRBV12-4	.	TGTGCCAGCAGTTTCGGATACGAGCAGTACTTC	CASSFGYEQYF
TRBJ2-1	.	TRBV29-1	TRBD2	TGCAGCGTTGAACGGGGGGATCGCGAATACAATGAGCAGTTCTTC	CSVERGDREYNEQFF
TRBJ2-1	.	TRBV9	TRBD2	TGTGCCAGCAGCGTCCCGACTAGCGGGGGGCGACCCTACAATGAGCAGTTCTTC	CASSVPTSGGRPYNEQFF
TRBJ1-5	few	TRBV4-3	.	TGCGCCAGCAGCCAAGCCCTAAATCAGCCCCAGCATTTT	CASSQALNQPQHF
TRBJ1-6	.	TRBV7-2	.	TGTGCCAGCAGCATATGGGGGGAAGAATATAATTCACCCCTCCACTTT	CASSIWGEEYNSPLHF
TRBJ2-3	.	TRBV7-9	TRBD2	TGTGCCAGCAGCTTACTAGCGGGGGTCGCAGATACGCAGTATTTT	CASSLLAGVADTQYF
TRBJ1-2	.	TRBV18	TRBD1	TGTGCCAGCTCACCACCTTGGGCCGGGACAGGGACTAACTATGGCTACACCTTC	CASSPPWAGTGTNYGYTF
TRBJ1-3	.	TRBV29-1	.	TGCAGCGTCGCCGAAATGGCTTTGACTGGAAACACCATATATTTT	CSVAEMALTGNTIYF
TRBJ2-5	.	TRBV3-1/TRBV3-2	TRBD2	TGTGCCAGAGAGCTAGCGGGGGCGCTCCAAGAGACCCAGTACTTC	CARELAGALQETQYF
TRBJ1-1	.	TRBV5-6	TRBD1	TGTGCCAGCAGCCGGACAGGGACTGAAGCTTTCTTT	CASSRTGTEAFF
TRBJ2-2	once	TRBV4-1	.	TGCGCCAGCAGCCAAGATGTTGACACCGGGGAGCTGTTTTTT	CASSQDVDTGELFF
TRBJ2-3	.	TRBV3-1/TRBV3-2	.	TGTGCCAGCAGCCACACCCCCCCCACAGATACGCAGTATTTT	CASSHTPPTDTQYF
TRBJ2-7	.	TRBV28	TRBD1	TGTGCCAGCAGTAGGGACAGGTCCGTGGGCTACGAGCAGTACTTC	CASSRDRSVGYEQYF
TRBJ1-1	.	TRBV19	.	TGTGCCAGTAGCCTAGGGGCAACGCCAGCTTTCTTT	CASSLGATPAFF
TRBJ2-1	.	TRBV15	.	TGTGCCACCAGCAGAGATATTGGTTCGCCCTCCTACAATGAGCAGTTCTTC	CATSRDIGSPSYNEQFF
TRBJ2-1	.	TRBV7-9	TRBD1	TGTGCCAGCAGCCCCCGGACAGGGCAATCCTACAATGAGCAGTTCTTC	CASSPRTGQSYNEQFF
TRBJ1-5	once	TRBV5-8	.	TGTGCCAGCCCAGGACAGCCCAATCAGCCCCAGCATTTT	CASPGQPNQPQHF
TRBJ2-1	.	TRBV28	TRBD2	TGTGCCAGCAGTTTAAGGTTGGGACTAGCGGGGGGAGACAATGAGCAGTTCTTC	CASSLRLGLAGGDNEQFF
TRBJ2-5	.	TRBV3-1/TRBV3-2	.	TGTGCCAGCAGCCAAGGAAAGGGCGCCGGGGCCCAGTACTTC	CASSQGKGAGAQYF
TRBJ1-2	.	TRBV5-4	TRBD1	TGTGCCAGCAGCCCTTTAAACAGGGGATACGGCGACTATGGCTACACCTTC	CASSPLNRGYGDYGYTF
TRBJ1-2	once	TRBV27	.	TGTGCCAGCAGTGGCCTTACCTCGGGGCGAGATGGCTACACCTTC	CASSGLTSGRDGYTF
TRBJ1-1	.	TRBV9	.	TGTGCCAGCAGCGATCCGAGCAGGTTTAACACTGAAGCTTTCTTT	CASSDPSRFNTEAFF
TRBJ1-4	.	TRBV25-1	.	TGTGCCAGCAGTGAAGGGCAGGGTTGGGAAAAACTGTTTTTT	CASSEGQGWEKLFF